The 7 T cell receptor beta chains given below trace back to one sample, sequenced in a study of cytomegalovirus exposure and HLA in healthy donors listed by TCRdb under 2017. To prepare the library, the immunoSEQ multiplex PCR assay was applied. The multiplex PCR relied on a mix of 60 forward primers for TCR Vbeta segments and 13 reverse primers for TCR Jbeta segments. TCRdb obtained this table from immuneACCESS and retained in-frame rearrangements with V and J assigned. These tables miss some clones; where compared with another copy, unresolved V genes account for less than half of the shortfall, and the remainder is unexplained. This sample's clone table shows more than 70,000 clones. Roughly 1.5% of the sample belongs to the ten largest clones. Sequenced sample: PBMCs. Receptors were obtained from an older woman in good health and CMV-seronegative.

This chain links TRBV19 with TRBJ2-1; 10 bases are shared with TRBD1. Per the germline V gene, CDR1 is LNHDA and CDR2 is SQIVND (reference sequence). V trimming: 2 bases; J trimming: 8 bases; junction bases outside the gene matches: 6. The CDR3 loop spans 15 amino acids. The CDR3 region has the DNA TGTGCCAGTAGTATAAGGGGACAGGGGTGGGATGAGCAGTTCTTC. Residues: CASSIRGQGWDEQFF.

The chain employs TRBV5-1 and TRBJ1-5, with 7 bases fitting TRBD1. The CDR3 loop spans 15 amino acids. V dropped 2 bases and J dropped 4; count of bases not matched to a gene: 6. Per germline, CDR1 SGHRS and CDR2 YFSETQ. CDR3 nucleotides: TGCGCCAGCAGCTTAGGACAGGAGGGGAATCAGCCCCAGCATTTT. Translated, it gives CASSLGQEGNQPQHF.

This chain connects TRBV6-5 to TRBJ2-7; the match to TRBD2 covers 10 bases. V shed 0 bases, J shed 2 bases, and the junction held 1 base outside the gene matches. The germline gives CDR1 MNHEY, CDR2 SVGAGI. CDR3 length: 15 amino acids. CDR3 residues: CASSYSGTSAYEQYF. Written as DNA, the CDR3 is TGTGCCAGCAGTTACTCGGGGACTAGCGCCTACGAGCAGTACTTC.

This chain joins TRBV5-4 and TRBJ2-1; TRBD1 aligns across 7 bases. The trim removed 5 bases at V and 1 base at J, leaving 9 bases unmatched. The CDR3 totals 16 residues. The germline CDR1 and CDR2 sequences are SGHNT and YYREEE (reference sequence). CDR3 amino acids: CASRPWTGDSYNEQFF. The CDR3 nucleotides read TGTGCCAGCAGACCTTGGACAGGAGATTCCTACAATGAGCAGTTCTTC.

V gene TRBV18 combines with J gene TRBJ2-7; 9 nucleotides line up with TRBD1. The trim removed 3 bases at V and 6 bases at J, leaving 6 bases unmatched. This CDR3 is 14 amino acids long. Germline CDR1 and CDR2: KGHSH and LQKENI. Written as DNA, the CDR3 is TGTGCCAGCTCACCGACCGGGACAGGGAGCGAGCAGTACTTC. This sequence encodes CASSPTGTGSEQYF.

The V gene is TRBV14, the J gene TRBJ1-1; D remains ambiguous. This CDR3 contains 15 residues. CDR1 and CDR2 (germline): SGHDN, FVKESK. V was shortened by 5 bases and J by 6 bases, with 19 bases between the two germline ends. DNA for the CDR3: TGTGCCAGCAGCATGCTGGGAGGGCCGGATTCTGAAGCTTTCTTT. Amino acids: CASSMLGGPDSEAFF.

V gene TRBV7-2 combines with J gene TRBJ2-3; D perhaps matches TRBD1 (6 bases). V gave up 6 bases and J gave up 8 bases, with 21 bases separating them. This CDR3 spans 15 amino acids. Germline V gene sequence: CDR1 SGHTA, CDR2 FQGNSA. For the CDR3, the DNA is TGTGCCAGCAGAAAAACAGGGCTCACAGAAGGTACGCAGTATTTT. This translates into CASRKTGLTEGTQYF.